The clone carrying this T cell receptor (beta chain) was seen at least ten times. Antigen: not known. This specimen comes from a study of human T cells and chemical hapten exposure. Study overall: TCR yields differed between samples (mainly from small differences in pooled library volume).

Unique molecular identifiers were linked by the library to individual cDNA molecules. Per the original data handling: There were a median of approximately 88,000 TCRs per sample, with a range from roughly 20,000 to 700,000. TCRdb recomputed calls from the reads with MiXCR, one row per CDR3 protein. TCRdb's processing, not the authors', yielded these V and J calls. The table includes 95,000 to 150,000 distinct CDR3 sequences, 8.5% to 9% detected once. Study results and limitations: With DPC sensitization, TCRs exceeding 1 in 1000 frequency showed no change.

CDR3 length: 12 amino acids. The V end lost 0 bases, the J end lost 7 bases, and 4 bases lay between the germline ends. Germline lookup yields CDR1 MNHEY and CDR2 SVGEGT. Unfractionated whole blood served as the source for total RNA extraction. J is TRBJ2-1 and V is TRBV6-2 or TRBV6-3; D is ambiguous. The sequenced sample consisted of whole blood. The clonotype comes from a human donor in good health. Some clones in this sample may be carry-over from other donors' samples. Here the CDR3 DNA reads TGTGCCAGCAGTTACTCTCTGAATGAGCAGTTCTTC. Translating gives CASSYSLNEQFF.